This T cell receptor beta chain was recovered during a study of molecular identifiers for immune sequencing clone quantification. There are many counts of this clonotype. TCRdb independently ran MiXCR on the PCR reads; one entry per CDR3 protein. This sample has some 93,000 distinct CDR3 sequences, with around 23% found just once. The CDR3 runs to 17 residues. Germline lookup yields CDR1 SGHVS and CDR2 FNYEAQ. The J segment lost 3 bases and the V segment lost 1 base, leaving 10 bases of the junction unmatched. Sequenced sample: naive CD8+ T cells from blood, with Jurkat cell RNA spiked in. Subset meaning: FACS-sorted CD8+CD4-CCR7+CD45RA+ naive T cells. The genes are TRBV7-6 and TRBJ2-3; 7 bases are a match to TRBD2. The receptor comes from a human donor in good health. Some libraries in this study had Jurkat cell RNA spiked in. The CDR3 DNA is TGTGCCAGCAGCTTAGTTTATCCGGGAGGCGGAACAGATACGCAGTATTTT. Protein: CASSLVYPGGGTDTQYF.